This T cell receptor (beta chain) was recovered during a study of molecular identifiers for immune sequencing clone quantification. As for the study in general: Four of five splits of RNA from about 20,000 or 100,000 naive CD8 cells were sequenced in replicates. Study-wide findings and caveats: Clones carrying above 20 RNA copies accounted for over 98% of effector molecules, under 1% in naive cells.

The V end lost 0 bases, the J end lost 4 bases, and 12 bases lay between the germline ends. The CDR3 sequence is 14 residues long. CDR1 and CDR2 (germline): GTSNPN, SVGIG (reference sequence). For bulk TCR libraries, previously described methods and listed TCR primers were used. Each CDR3 protein gets one entry after TCRdb re-called the PCR reads with MiXCR. In the table there are 490,000 or so distinct CDR3 sequences, around 23% of which are singletons. Each library that profiled naive CD8 cells came from about 20,000 to 1,000,000 sorted cells with 10%, 30% or 50% RNA. This clonotype has ten or more counts. Antigen unknown.

The sequence was obtained from a human donor in good health. Some libraries in this study had Jurkat cell RNA spiked in. Source material: naive CD8+ T cells from blood, with Jurkat cell RNA spiked in. Subset reported: FACS-sorted CD8+CD4-CCR7+CD45RA+ naive T cells. This chain links TRBV30 with TRBJ1-1; unclear D gene. This CDR3 reads CAWSVLGFGTEAFF. Here the CDR3 DNA reads TGTGCCTGGAGTGTACTGGGATTTGGCACTGAAGCTTTCTTT.